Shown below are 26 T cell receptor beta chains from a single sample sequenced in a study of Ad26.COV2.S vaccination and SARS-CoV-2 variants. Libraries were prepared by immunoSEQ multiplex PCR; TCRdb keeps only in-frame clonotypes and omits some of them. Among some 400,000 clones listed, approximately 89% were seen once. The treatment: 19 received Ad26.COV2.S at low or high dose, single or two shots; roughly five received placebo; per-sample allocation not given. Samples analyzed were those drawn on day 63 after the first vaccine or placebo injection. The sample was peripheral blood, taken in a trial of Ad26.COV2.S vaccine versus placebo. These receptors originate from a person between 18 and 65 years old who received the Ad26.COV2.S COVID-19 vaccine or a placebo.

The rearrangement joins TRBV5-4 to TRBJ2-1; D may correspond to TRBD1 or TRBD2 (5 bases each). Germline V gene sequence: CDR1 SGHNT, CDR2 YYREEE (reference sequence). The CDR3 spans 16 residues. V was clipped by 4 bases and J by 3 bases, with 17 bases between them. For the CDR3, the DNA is TGTGCCAGCAGCCGGGACGGTAGCACCTTCTACAATGAGCAGTTCTTC. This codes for CASSRDGSTFYNEQFF.

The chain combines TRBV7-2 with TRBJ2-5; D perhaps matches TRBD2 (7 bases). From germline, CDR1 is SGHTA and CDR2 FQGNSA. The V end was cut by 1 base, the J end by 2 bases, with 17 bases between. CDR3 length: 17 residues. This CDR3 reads CASSLGRRGGPQETQYF. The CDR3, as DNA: TGTGCCAGCAGCTTAGGTCGAAGGGGGGGCCCTCAAGAGACCCAGTACTTC.

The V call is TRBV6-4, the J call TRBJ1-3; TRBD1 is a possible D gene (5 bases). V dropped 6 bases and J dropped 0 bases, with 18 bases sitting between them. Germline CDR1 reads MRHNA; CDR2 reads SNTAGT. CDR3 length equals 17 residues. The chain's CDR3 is CASRGRLGHNSGNTIYF. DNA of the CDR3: TGTGCCAGCAGAGGCAGGCTTGGACACAACTCTGGAAACACCATATATTTT.

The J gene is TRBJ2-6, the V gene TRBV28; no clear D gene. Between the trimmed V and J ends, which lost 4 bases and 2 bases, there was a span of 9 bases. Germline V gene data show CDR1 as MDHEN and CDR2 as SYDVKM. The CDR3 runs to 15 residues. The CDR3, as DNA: TGTGCCAGCAGTTCCCCGGGCCCTGGGGCCAACGTCCTGACTTTC. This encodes CASSSPGPGANVLTF. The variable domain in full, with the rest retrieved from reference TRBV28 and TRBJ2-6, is DVKVTQSSRYLVKRTGEKVFLECVQDMDHENMFWYRQDPGLGLRLIYFSYDVKMKEKGDIPEGYSVSREKKERFSLILESASTNQTSMYLCASSSPGPGANVLTFGAGSRLTVL.

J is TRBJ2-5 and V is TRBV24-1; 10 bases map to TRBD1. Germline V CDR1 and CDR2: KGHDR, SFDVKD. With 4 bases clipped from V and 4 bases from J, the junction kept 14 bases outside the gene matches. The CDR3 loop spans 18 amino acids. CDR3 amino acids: CATSDPIPRTGGRETQYF. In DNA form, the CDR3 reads TGTGCCACCAGTGACCCCATACCTCGGACAGGGGGTAGAGAGACCCAGTACTTC.

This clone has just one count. The CDR3 here is CASSFRPWEVAYEQYF. CDR3 DNA: TGTGCCAGCAGTTTCCGGCCCTGGGAAGTAGCCTACGAGCAGTACTTC. The chain is built from TRBV28 and TRBJ2-7; D remains ambiguous. The CDR3 extends over 16 amino acids. CDR1 MDHEN and CDR2 SYDVKM come from the germline V gene. The V and J ends lost 3 bases and 2 bases respectively, with 17 bases between them.

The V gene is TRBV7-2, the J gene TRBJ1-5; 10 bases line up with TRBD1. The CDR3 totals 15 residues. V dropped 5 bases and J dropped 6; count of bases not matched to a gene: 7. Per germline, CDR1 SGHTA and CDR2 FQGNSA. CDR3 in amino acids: CASSPGQGIFQPQHF. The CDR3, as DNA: TGTGCCAGCAGCCCGGGACAGGGGATTTTTCAGCCCCAGCATTTT. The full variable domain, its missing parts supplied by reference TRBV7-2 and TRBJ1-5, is GAGVSQSPSNKVTEKGKDVELRCDPISGHTALYWYRQSLGQGLEFLIYFQGNSAPDKSGLPSDRFSAERTGGSVSTLTIQRTQQEDSAVYLCASSPGQGIFQPQHFGDGTRLSIL.

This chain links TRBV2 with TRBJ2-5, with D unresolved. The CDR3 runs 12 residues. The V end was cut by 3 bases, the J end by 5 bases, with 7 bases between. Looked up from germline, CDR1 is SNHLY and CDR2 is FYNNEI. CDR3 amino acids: CASSDSFETQYF. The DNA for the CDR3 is TGTGCCAGCAGTGACTCATTCGAGACCCAGTACTTC. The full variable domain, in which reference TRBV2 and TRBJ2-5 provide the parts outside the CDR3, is EPEVTQTPSHQVTQMGQEVILRCVPISNHLYFYWYRQILGQKVEFLVSFYNNEISEKSEIFDDQFSVERPDGSNFTLKIRSTKLEDSAMYFCASSDSFETQYFGPGTRLLVL.

CDR3 amino acids: CASSLTSGSNTIYF. CDR3 sequence (DNA): TGTGCCAGCAGCTTAACAAGCGGGTCAAACACCATATATTTT. The genes are TRBV7-6 and TRBJ1-3; no definite D call. Per germline, CDR1 SGHVS and CDR2 FNYEAQ. The CDR3 covers 14 residues. V lost 2 bases and J 6 bases, leaving 11 bases between the germline ends.

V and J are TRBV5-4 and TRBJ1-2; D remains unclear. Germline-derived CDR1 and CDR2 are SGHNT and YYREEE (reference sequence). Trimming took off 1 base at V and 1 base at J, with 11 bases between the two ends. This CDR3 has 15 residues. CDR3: CASSLRAMVNYGYTF. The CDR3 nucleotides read TGTGCCAGCAGCTTGAGAGCTATGGTTAACTATGGCTACACCTTC.

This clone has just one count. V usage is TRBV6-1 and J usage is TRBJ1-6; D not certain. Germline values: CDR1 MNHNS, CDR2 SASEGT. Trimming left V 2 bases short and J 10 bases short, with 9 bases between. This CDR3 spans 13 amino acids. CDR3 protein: CASSEMLRSPLHF. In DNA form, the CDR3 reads TGTGCCAGCAGTGAAATGTTGAGATCACCCCTCCACTTT.

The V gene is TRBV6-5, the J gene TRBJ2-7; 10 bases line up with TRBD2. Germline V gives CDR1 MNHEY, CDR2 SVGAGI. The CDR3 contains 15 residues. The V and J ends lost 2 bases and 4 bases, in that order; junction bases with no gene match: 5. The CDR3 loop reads CASSYGLAGAYEQYF. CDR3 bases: TGTGCCAGCAGTTACGGTCTAGCGGGGGCTTACGAGCAGTACTTC.

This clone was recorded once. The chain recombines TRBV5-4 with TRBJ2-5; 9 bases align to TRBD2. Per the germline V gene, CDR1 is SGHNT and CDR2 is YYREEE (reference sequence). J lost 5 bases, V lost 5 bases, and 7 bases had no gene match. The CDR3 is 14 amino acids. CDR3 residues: CASSMREGLETQYF. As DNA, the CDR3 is TGTGCCAGCAGTATGCGGGAGGGCCTCGAGACCCAGTACTTC. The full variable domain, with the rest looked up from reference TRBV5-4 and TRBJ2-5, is ETGVTQSPTHLIKTRGQQVTLRCSSQSGHNTVSWYQQALGQGPQFIFQYYREEENGRGNFPPRFSGLQFPNYSSELNVNALELDDSALYLCASSMREGLETQYFGPGTRLLVL.

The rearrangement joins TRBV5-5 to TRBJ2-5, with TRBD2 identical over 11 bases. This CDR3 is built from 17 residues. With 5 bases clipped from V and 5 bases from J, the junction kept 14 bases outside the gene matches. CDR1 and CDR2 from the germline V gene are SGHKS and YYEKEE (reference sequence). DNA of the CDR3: TGTGCCAGCAGTTCCGCCATAGCGGGAGGGCCAGGGGAGACCCAGTACTTC. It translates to CASSSAIAGGPGETQYF.

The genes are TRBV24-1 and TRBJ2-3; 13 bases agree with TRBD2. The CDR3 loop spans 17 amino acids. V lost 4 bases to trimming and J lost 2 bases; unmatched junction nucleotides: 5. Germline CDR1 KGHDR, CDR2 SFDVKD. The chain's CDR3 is CATSDPGTSGITDTQYF. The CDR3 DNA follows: TGTGCCACCAGTGACCCCGGGACTAGCGGGATCACAGATACGCAGTATTTT.

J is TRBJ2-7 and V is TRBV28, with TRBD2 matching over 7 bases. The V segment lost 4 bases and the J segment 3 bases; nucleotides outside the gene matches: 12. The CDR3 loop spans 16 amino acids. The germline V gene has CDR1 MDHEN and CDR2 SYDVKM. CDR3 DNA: TGTGCCAGCAGTTCCCAACGGAGCGGGGAAGACTACGAGCAGTACTTC. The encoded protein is CASSSQRSGEDYEQYF. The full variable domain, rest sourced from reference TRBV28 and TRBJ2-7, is DVKVTQSSRYLVKRTGEKVFLECVQDMDHENMFWYRQDPGLGLRLIYFSYDVKMKEKGDIPEGYSVSREKKERFSLILESASTNQTSMYLCASSSQRSGEDYEQYFGPGTRLTVT.

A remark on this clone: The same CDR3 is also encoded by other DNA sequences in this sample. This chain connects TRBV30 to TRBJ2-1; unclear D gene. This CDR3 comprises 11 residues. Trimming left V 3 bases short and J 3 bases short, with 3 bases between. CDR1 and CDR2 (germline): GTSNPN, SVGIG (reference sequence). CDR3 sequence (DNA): TGTGCCTGGAGCGGCTACAATGAGCAGTTCTTC. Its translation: CAWSGYNEQFF.

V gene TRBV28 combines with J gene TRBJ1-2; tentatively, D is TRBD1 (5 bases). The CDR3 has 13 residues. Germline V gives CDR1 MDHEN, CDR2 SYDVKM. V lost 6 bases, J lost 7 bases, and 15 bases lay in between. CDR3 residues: CASSLQGSRGYTF. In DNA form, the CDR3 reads TGTGCCAGCAGCCTCCAGGGATCTCGTGGCTACACCTTC.

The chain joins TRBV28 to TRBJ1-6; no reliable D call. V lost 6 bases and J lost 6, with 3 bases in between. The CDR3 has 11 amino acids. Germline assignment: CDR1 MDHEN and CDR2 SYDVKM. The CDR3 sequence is CASRTNSPLHF. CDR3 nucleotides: TGTGCCAGCAGGACTAATTCACCCCTCCACTTT.

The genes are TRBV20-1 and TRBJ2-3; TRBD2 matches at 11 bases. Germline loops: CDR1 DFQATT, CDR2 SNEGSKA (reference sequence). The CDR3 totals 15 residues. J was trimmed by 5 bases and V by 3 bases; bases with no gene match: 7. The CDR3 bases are TGCAGTGCTAGTGGGGCTAGCGGGAGGATAGATACGCAGTATTTT. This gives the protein CSASGASGRIDTQYF.

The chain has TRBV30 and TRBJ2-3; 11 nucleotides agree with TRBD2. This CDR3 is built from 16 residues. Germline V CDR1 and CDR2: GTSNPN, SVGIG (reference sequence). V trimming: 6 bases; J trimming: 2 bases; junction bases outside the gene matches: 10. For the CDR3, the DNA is TGTGCCTGCGAACCCAGACTAGCGGGACCCACAGATACGCAGTATTTT. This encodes CACEPRLAGPTDTQYF.

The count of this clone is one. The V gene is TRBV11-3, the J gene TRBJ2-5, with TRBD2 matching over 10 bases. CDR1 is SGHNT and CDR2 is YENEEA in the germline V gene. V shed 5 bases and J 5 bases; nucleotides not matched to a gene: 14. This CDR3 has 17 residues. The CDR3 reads CASSPRGASGRGETQYF. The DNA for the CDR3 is TGTGCCAGCAGCCCCCGGGGGGCGAGCGGGAGGGGGGAGACCCAGTACTTC.

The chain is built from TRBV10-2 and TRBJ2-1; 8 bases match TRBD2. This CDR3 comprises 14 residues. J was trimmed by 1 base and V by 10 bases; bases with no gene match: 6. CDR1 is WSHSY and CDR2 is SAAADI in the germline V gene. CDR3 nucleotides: TGCGCCATCCAAAGCGGGAGTTCCTACAATGAGCAGTTCTTC. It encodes CAIQSGSSYNEQFF.

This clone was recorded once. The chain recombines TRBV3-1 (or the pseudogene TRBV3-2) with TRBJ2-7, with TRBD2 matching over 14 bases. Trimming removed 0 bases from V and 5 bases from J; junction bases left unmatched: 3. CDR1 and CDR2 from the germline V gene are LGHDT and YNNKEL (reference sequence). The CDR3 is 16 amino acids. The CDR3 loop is CASSQERLAGGDEQYF. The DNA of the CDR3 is TGTGCCAGCAGCCAAGAAAGACTAGCGGGAGGGGACGAGCAGTACTTC.

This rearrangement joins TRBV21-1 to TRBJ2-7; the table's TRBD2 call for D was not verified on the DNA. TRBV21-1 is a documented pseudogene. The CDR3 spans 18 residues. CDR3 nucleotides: TGTGCCAGCAGCAAGAAACAGGGAAGCGGGACCAGCTCCTACGAGCAGTACTTC. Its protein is CASSKKQGSGTSSYEQYF.

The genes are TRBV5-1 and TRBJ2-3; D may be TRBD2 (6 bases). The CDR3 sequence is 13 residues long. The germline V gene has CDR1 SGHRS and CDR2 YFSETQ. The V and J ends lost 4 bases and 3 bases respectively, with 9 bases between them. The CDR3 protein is CASSMGLTDTQYF. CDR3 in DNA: TGCGCCAGCAGCATGGGACTGACAGATACGCAGTATTTT. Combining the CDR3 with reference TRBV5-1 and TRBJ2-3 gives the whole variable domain KAGVTQTPRYLIKTRGQQVTLSCSPISGHRSVSWYQQTPGQGLQFLFEYFSETQRNKGNFPGRFSGRQFSNSRSEMNVSTLELGDSALYLCASSMGLTDTQYFGPGTRLTVL.